A selection of T cell receptor beta chains follows, all from one sample in a study of early T cells in non-severe SARS-CoV-2 infection. One entry per CDR3 protein results from TCRdb running MiXCR on the 5' RACE reads. The repertoire has 45,000 to 50,000 distinct CDR3 sequences, about 6.3% of them found once; the top ten carry roughly 2.8%. Sample: whole blood, taken at baseline. All receptors come from an adult who was a healthcare worker with PCR-confirmed SARS-CoV-2 infection or an uninfected control (not recorded which). CDR3s include the opening cysteine and the closing phenylalanine or tryptophan. D genes are given only for firm matches.

15 | TRBV20-1 | TRBD1 | CSAPGQSLNTGELFF
13 | TRBV25-1 | . | CASSEQLNTEAFF
16 | TRBV29-1 | TRBD2 | CSVGIQRGPLVDTQYF
15 | TRBV12-3/TRBV12-4 | TRBD2 | CASSLRRGDTGELFF
12 | TRBV12-3/TRBV12-4 | TRBD1 | CASRTGGGGYTF
13 | TRBV7-3 | . | CASSLTKADTQYF
13 | TRBV6-2/TRBV6-3 | . | CASSLVESSPLHF
16 | TRBV28 | . | CASSSGTTKNWREQYF
15 | TRBV28 | TRBD1 | CASRPTDRPNTEAFF
14 | TRBV25-1 | . | CASSAAGRYNEQFF
17 | TRBV7-9 | . | CASSRRTGVEGNSPLHF
14 | TRBV6-1 | . | CASSRVRTNTEAFF
16 | TRBV14 | . | CASSRSGRDLNSPLHF
14 | TRBV10-3 | . | CAISENRDAYEQYF
13 | TRBV2 | . | CASSGEGADTQYF
14 | TRBV7-9 | . | CASSTGQGGETQYF
15 | TRBV7-2 | TRBD2 | CASTAGGAPYNEQFF
16 | TRBV24-1 | TRBD2 | CATSDLAGDGSDTQYF
15 | TRBV5-6 | . | CASSYSGLVAETQYF
13 | TRBV5-1 | . | CASSLSPWATQYF
15 | TRBV5-4 | . | CASSLGQAPYNEQFF
17 | TRBV7-3 | . | CASSPVPGRGKGNTQYF
15 | TRBV12-3/TRBV12-4 | . | CASSLSRSYNSPLHF
12 | TRBV7-7 | . | CASSPGRGELFF
13 | TRBV6-2/TRBV6-3 | TRBD1 | CASSFSGGQPQHF
16 | TRBV7-2 | TRBD1 | CASSINPGQPPYEQYF
15 | TRBV7-6 | TRBD1 | CASSGPRTGEETQNF
16 | TRBV27 | TRBD2 | CASSFAAAGGKNIQYF
8 | TRBV19 | . | CAPRKLFF